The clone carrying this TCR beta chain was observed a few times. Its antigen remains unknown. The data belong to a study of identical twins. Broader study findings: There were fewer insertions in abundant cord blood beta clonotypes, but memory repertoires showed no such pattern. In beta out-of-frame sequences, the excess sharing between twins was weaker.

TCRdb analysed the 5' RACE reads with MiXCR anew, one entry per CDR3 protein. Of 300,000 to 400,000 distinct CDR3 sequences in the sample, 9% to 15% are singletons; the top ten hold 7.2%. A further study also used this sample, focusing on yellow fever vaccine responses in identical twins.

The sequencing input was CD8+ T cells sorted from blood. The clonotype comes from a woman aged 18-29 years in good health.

The CDR3 is CSARGGNSYNEQFF. DNA of the CDR3: TGCAGTGCTAGAGGCGGGAACTCCTACAATGAGCAGTTCTTC. V gene TRBV20-1 combines with J gene TRBJ2-1; possible D gene TRBD2, 6 bases. V was trimmed by 1 base and J by 0 bases, leaving 7 bases between them. The germline gives CDR1 DFQATT, CDR2 SNEGSKA (reference sequence). The CDR3 sequence is 14 residues long.